This T cell receptor (beta chain) was recorded in a study of T cell changes during pregnancy in multiple sclerosis. The CDR3 contains 16 residues. Trimming took off 5 bases at V and 0 bases at J, with 14 bases between the two ends. The germline V gene has CDR1 SGHAT and CDR2 FQNNGV. Clones were read by immunoSEQ multiplex PCR, and TCRdb kept only the in-frame ones, dropping some. There are about 36,000 clones in the sample; roughly 90% occur only once, and 11% lies in the top ten. The starting material was CD8+ T cells from peripheral blood mononuclear cells, obtained in the third trimester of pregnancy. This sequence joins TRBV11-2 and TRBJ2-1, with D unresolved. This sequence was found in a female donor with multiple sclerosis, enrolled in a pregnancy study. The CDR3, as DNA: TGTGCCAGCAGCCCCCCGGTGACTGGCTCCTACAATGAGCAGTTCTTC. Its translation: CASSPPVTGSYNEQFF.